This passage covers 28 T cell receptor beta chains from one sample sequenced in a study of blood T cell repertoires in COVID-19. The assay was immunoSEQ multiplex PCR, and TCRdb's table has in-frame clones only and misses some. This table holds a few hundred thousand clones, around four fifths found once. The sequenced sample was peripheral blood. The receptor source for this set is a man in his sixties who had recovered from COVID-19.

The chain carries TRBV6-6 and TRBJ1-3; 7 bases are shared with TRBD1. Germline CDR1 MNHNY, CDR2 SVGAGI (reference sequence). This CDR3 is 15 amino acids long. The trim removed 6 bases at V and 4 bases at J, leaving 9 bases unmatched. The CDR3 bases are TGTGCCAGCAGGGGACAGCTTACTACAGGAAACACCATATATTTT. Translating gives CASRGQLTTGNTIYF.

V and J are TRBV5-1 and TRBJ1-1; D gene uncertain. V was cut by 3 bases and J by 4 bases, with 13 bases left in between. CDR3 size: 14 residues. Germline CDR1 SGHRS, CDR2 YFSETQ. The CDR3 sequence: CASSSAGGGTEAFF. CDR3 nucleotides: TGCGCCAGCAGCTCGGCGGGAGGAGGCACTGAAGCTTTCTTT.

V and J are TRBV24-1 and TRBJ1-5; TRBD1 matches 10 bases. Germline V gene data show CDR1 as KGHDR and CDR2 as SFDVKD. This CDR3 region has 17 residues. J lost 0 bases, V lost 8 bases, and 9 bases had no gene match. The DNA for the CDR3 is TGTGCCACCAATGGGACAGGGGACGTATATAGCAATCAGCCCCAGCATTTT. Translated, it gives CATNGTGDVYSNQPQHF.

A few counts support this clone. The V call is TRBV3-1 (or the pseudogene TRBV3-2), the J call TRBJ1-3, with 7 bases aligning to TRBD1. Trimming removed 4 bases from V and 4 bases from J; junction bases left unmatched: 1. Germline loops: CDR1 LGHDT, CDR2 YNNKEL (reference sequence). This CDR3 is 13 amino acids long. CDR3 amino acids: CASSPGQGNTIYF. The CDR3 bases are TGTGCCAGCAGCCCGGGACAGGGAAACACCATATATTTT.

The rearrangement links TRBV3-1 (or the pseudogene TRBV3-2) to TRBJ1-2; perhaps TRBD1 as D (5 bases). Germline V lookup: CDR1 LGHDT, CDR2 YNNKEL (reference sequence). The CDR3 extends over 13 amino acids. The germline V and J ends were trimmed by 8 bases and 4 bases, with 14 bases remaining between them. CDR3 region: CASWNDSAYGYTF. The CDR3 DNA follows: TGTGCCAGCTGGAACGACAGCGCCTATGGCTACACCTTC.

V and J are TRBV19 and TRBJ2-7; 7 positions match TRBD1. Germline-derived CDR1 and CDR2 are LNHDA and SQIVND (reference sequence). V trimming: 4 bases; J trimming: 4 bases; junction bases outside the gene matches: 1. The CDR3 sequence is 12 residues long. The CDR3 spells CASSNRGYEQYF. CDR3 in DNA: TGTGCCAGTAGTAACAGGGGTTACGAGCAGTACTTC. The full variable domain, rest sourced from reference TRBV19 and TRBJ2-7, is DGGITQSPKYLFRKEGQNVTLSCEQNLNHDAMYWYRQDPGQGLRLIYYSQIVNDFQKGDIAEGYSVSREKKESFPLTVTSAQKNPTAFYLCASSNRGYEQYFGPGTRLTVT.

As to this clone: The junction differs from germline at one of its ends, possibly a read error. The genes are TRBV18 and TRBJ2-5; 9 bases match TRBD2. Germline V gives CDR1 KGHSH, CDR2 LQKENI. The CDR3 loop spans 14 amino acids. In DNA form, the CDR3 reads TGTGCCAGCGCACCCCAGCGGGGGGCGGTGGGCCAGTACTTC. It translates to CASAPQRGAVGQYF.

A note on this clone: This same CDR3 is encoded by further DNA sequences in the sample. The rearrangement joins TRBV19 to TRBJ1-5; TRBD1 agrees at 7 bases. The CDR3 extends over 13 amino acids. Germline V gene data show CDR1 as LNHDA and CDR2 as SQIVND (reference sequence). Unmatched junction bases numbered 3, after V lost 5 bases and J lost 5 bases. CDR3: CASSWTGDQPQHF. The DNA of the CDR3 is TGTGCCAGTAGTTGGACAGGCGATCAGCCCCAGCATTTT.

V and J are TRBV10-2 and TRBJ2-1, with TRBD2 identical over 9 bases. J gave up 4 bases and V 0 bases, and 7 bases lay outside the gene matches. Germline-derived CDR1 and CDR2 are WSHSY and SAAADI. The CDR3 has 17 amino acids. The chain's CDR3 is CASSESSLAGSYNEQFF. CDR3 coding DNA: TGCGCCAGCAGTGAGTCTTCCCTAGCGGGATCGTACAATGAGCAGTTCTTC.

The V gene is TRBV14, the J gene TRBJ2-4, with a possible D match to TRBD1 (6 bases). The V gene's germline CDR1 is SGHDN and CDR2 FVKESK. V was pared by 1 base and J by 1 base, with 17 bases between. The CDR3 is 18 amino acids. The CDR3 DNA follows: TGTGCCAGCAGCCAAGGGCAAAGGGGGTCGGTGGCCAAAAACATTCAGTACTTC. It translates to CASSQGQRGSVAKNIQYF.

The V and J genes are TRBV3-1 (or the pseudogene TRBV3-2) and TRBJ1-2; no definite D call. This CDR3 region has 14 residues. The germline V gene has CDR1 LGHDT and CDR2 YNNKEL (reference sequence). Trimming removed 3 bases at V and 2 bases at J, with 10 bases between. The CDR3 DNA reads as TGTGCCAGCAGCCAGGGCCACAAGAACTATGGCTACACCTTC. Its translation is CASSQGHKNYGYTF.

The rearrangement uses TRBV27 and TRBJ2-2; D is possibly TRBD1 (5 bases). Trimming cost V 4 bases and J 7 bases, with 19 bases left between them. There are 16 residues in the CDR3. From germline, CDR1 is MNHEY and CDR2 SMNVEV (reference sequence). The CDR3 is CASSSDPTLQGGELFF. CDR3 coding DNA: TGTGCCAGCAGTTCAGATCCGACCCTTCAGGGCGGGGAGCTGTTTTTT.

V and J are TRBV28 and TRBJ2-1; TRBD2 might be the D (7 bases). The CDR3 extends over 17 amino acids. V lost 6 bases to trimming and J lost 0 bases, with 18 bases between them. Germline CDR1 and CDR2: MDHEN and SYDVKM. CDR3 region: CASRGGQRLSSYNEQFF. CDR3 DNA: TGTGCCAGCAGGGGGGGGCAGCGACTAAGCTCCTACAATGAGCAGTTCTTC.

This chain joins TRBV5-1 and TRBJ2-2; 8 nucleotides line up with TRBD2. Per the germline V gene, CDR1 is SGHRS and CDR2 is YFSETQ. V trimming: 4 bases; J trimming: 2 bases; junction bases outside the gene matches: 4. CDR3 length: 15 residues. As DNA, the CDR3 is TGCGCCAGCAGCCCCAGCGGGGGAAACACCGGGGAGCTGTTTTTT. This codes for CASSPSGGNTGELFF.

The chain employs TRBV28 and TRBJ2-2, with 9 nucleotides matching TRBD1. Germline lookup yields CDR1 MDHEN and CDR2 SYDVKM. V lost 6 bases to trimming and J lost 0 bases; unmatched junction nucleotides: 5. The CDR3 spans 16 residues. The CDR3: CASSRDRAPNTGELFF. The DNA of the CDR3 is TGTGCCAGCAGCCGGGACAGGGCCCCGAACACCGGGGAGCTGTTTTTT.

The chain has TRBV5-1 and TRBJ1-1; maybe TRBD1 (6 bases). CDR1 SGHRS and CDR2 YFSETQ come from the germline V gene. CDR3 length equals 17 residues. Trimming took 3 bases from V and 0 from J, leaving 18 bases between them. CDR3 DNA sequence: TGCGCCAGCAGCTCCGGGTTGAGGGGGAACATGAACACTGAAGCTTTCTTT. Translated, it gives CASSSGLRGNMNTEAFF.

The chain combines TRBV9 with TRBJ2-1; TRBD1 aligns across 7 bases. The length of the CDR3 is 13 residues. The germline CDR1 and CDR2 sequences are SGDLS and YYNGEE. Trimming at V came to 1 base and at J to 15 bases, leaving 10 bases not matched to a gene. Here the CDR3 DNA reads TGTGCCAGCAGCGTACCCACGACAGGGTCTCTGTTCTTC. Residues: CASSVPTTGSLFF.

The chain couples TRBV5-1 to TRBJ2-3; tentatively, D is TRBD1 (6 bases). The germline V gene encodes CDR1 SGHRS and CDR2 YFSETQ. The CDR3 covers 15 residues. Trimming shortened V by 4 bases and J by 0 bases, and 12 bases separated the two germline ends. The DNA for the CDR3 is TGCGCCAGCAGCCCGGGACAAGAGAGCACAGATACGCAGTATTTT. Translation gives CASSPGQESTDTQYF.

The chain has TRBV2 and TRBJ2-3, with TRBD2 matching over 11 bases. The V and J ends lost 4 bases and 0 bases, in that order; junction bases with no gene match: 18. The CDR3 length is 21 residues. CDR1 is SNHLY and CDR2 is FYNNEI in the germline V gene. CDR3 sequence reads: CASSGSRVATTSGTSTDTQYF. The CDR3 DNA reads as TGTGCCAGCAGTGGGTCCCGTGTAGCCACGACTAGCGGGACTAGCACAGATACGCAGTATTTT.

This CDR3 is CASQLTTNEKLFF. As DNA, the CDR3 is TGTGCCAGTCAGTTAACAACTAATGAAAAACTGTTTTTT. The chain recombines TRBV2 with TRBJ1-4; D remains unclear. Germline-derived CDR1 and CDR2 are SNHLY and FYNNEI. The CDR3 extends over 13 amino acids. V dropped 9 bases and J dropped 0 bases, with 8 bases sitting between them.

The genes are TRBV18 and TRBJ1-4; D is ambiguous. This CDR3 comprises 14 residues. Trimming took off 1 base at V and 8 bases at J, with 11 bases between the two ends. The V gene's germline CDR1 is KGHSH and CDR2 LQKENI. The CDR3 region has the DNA TGTGCCAGCTCACCACAGGGAGTTGGCGAAAAACTGTTTTTT. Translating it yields CASSPQGVGEKLFF.

CDR3 loop: CASTPKGGAVETQYF. The CDR3 DNA reads TGTGCCAGCACCCCAAAAGGGGGGGCCGTGGAGACCCAGTACTTC. This chain joins TRBV11-3 and TRBJ2-5, with D perhaps matching TRBD2 (7 bases). The length of the CDR3 is 15 residues. Deletions cut 7 bases from V and 5 bases from J, with 20 bases between. Per the germline V gene, CDR1 is SGHNT and CDR2 is YENEEA.

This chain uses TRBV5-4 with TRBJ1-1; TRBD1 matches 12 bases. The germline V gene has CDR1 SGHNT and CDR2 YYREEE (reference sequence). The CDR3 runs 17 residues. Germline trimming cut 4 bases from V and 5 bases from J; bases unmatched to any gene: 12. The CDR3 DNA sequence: TGTGCCAGCAGCCTCGGGACAGGGGGCTTGGGGTGGACTGAAGCTTTCTTT. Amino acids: CASSLGTGGLGWTEAFF. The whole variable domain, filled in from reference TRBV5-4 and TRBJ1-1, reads ETGVTQSPTHLIKTRGQQVTLRCSSQSGHNTVSWYQQALGQGPQFIFQYYREEENGRGNFPPRFSGLQFPNYSSELNVNALELDDSALYLCASSLGTGGLGWTEAFFGQGTRLTVV.

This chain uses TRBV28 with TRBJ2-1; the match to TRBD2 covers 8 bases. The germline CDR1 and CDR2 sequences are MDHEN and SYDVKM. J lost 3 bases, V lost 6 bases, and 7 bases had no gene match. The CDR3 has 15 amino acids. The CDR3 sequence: CASSMGLGIYNEQFF. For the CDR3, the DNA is TGTGCCAGCAGCATGGGACTAGGAATCTACAATGAGCAGTTCTTC. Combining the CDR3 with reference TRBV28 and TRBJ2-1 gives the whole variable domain DVKVTQSSRYLVKRTGEKVFLECVQDMDHENMFWYRQDPGLGLRLIYFSYDVKMKEKGDIPEGYSVSREKKERFSLILESASTNQTSMYLCASSMGLGIYNEQFFGPGTRLTVL.

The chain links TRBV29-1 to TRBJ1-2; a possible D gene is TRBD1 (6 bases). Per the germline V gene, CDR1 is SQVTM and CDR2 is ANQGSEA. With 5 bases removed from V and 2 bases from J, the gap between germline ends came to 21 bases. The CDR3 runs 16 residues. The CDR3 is CSVPRTGQGPNYGYTF. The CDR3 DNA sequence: TGCAGCGTTCCTCGAACCGGGCAGGGGCCAAACTATGGCTACACCTTC.

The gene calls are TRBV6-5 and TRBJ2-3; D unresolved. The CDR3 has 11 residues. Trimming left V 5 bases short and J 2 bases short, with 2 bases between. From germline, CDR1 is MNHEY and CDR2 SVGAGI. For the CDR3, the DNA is TGTGCCAGCAGTCACACAGATACGCAGTATTTT. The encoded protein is CASSHTDTQYF.

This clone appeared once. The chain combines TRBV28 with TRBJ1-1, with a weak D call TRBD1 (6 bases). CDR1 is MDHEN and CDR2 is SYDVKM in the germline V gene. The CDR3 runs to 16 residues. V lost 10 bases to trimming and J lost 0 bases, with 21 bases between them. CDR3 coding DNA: TGTGCCATCAAAGGGGGTATTGGCGGCGTGAACACTGAAGCTTTCTTT. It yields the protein CAIKGGIGGVNTEAFF. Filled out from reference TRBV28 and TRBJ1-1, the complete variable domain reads DVKVTQSSRYLVKRTGEKVFLECVQDMDHENMFWYRQDPGLGLRLIYFSYDVKMKEKGDIPEGYSVSREKKERFSLILESASTNQTSMYLCAIKGGIGGVNTEAFFGQGTRLTVV.

DNA for the CDR3: TGCAGTGCTAGTGTACGACTAGCGCCGAGGGAGCAGTACTTC. It translates to CSASVRLAPREQYF. The chain uses TRBV20-1 and TRBJ2-7; 8 bases align to TRBD2. CDR3 length: 14 residues. The germline V gene encodes CDR1 DFQATT and CDR2 SNEGSKA (reference sequence). Trimming at V came to 3 bases and at J to 7 bases, leaving 11 bases not matched to a gene.